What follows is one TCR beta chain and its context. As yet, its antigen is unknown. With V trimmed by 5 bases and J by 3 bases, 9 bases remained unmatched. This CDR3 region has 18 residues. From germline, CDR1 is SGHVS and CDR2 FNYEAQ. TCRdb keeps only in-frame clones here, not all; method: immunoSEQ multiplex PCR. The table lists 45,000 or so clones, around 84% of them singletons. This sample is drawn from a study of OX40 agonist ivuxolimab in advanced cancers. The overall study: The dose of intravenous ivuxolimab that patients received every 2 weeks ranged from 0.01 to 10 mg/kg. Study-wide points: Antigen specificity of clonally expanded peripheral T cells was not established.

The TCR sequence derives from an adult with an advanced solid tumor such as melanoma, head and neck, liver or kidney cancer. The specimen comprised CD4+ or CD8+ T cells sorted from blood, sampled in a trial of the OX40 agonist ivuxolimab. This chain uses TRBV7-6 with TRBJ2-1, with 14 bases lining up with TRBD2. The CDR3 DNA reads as TGTGCCAGCAGCCTCCTGGGACTAGCGGGGGAGATCTACAATGAGCAGTTCTTC. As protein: CASSLLGLAGEIYNEQFF.